This T cell receptor beta chain appears in the sequencing data of a study of control samples from healthy donors and cancer patients. This CDR3 is built from 13 residues. CDR1 is SGHAT and CDR2 is FQDESV in the germline V gene (reference sequence). V shed 1 base and J shed 4 bases, with 7 bases lying between them. Clones were read by immunoSEQ multiplex PCR, and TCRdb kept only the in-frame ones, dropping some. This sample yields around 68,000 clones, of which under 85% are seen a single time; 15% to 19% belongs to the top ten. The chain carries TRBV11-1 and TRBJ2-5, with D unclear. This receptor was obtained from a man aged 60 to 75 in good health. The sample taken for sequencing was blood. CDR3 bases: TGTGCCAGCAGCTTAGTGCCTGCAGAGACCCAGTACTTC. Its translation is CASSLVPAETQYF.